These 13 T cell receptor beta chains originate from one sample sequenced in a study of cytomegalovirus exposure and HLA in healthy donors. PCR primers comprised 60 Vbeta and 13 Jbeta primers. Only in-frame clones appear in the TCRdb table, and some are missing; sequencing was by immunoSEQ multiplex PCR. The sample contains under 200,000 clones, roughly four fifths of which appear only once. Source material: PBMCs. These receptors all come from a female donor in good health and CMV-seronegative.

The chain employs TRBV7-9 and TRBJ2-1; 7 bases line up with TRBD2. The V gene's germline CDR1 is SEHNR and CDR2 FQNEAQ (reference sequence). The V segment lost 5 bases and the J segment 7 bases; nucleotides outside the gene matches: 8. The CDR3 totals 14 residues. Written as DNA, the CDR3 is TGTGCCAGCAGCAAGCCGGGACTATTAAATGAGCAGTTCTTC. Translation: CASSKPGLLNEQFF.

This chain uses TRBV28 with TRBJ2-3, with 7 bases matching TRBD1. CDR1 is MDHEN, CDR2 SYDVKM, per germline. With V trimmed by 4 bases and J by 3 bases, 7 bases remained unmatched. The CDR3 sequence is 15 residues long. Here the CDR3 reads CASSYRGLPTDTQYF. CDR3 DNA sequence: TGTGCCAGCAGTTACAGGGGTTTACCTACAGATACGCAGTATTTT.

CDR3 in amino acids: CASSFGANTGELFF. DNA for the CDR3: TGTGCCAGCAGCTTCGGGGCGAACACCGGGGAGCTGTTTTTT. The rearrangement links TRBV7-2 to TRBJ2-2, with a weak D call TRBD2 (5 bases). Germline assignment: CDR1 SGHTA and CDR2 FQGNSA. The CDR3 has 14 residues. V lost 3 bases and J 0 bases, leaving 5 bases between the germline ends.

The CDR3 is CASSSTGPGGYTF. In DNA form, the CDR3 reads TGTGCCAGCAGCTCCACAGGTCCCGGTGGCTACACCTTC. The chain couples TRBV7-9 to TRBJ1-2; possibly TRBD1 for D (5 bases). Germline values: CDR1 SEHNR, CDR2 FQNEAQ (reference sequence). V lost 4 bases and J 7 bases, leaving 13 bases between the germline ends. CDR3 length: 13 amino acids.

The rearrangement uses TRBV5-1 and TRBJ1-2; D possibly corresponds to TRBD1 (6 bases). The CDR3 spans 14 residues. Trimming removed 3 bases from V and 5 bases from J, with 14 bases in between. CDR1 SGHRS and CDR2 YFSETQ come from the germline V gene. The DNA of the CDR3 is TGCGCCAGCAGCTCAGGTACAGGGTATTATGGCTACACCTTC. Translating gives CASSSGTGYYGYTF.

There are a few counts of this clone. The chain is built from TRBV4-3 and TRBJ2-1; possibly TRBD2 for D (6 bases). Between the trimmed V and J ends, which lost 1 base and 5 bases, there was a span of 18 bases. The CDR3 is made up of 17 amino acids. Looked up from germline, CDR1 is LGHNA and CDR2 is YSLEER. In nucleotides, the CDR3 is TGCGCCAGCAGCCAAGTTATTAGCGGTAATCAAAACAATGAGCAGTTCTTC. Protein product: CASSQVISGNQNNEQFF.

In DNA, the CDR3 is TGCGCCAGCAGCTTGGAAGAGGGCTCCTACGAGCAGTACTTC. This codes for CASSLEEGSYEQYF. The rearrangement joins TRBV5-1 to TRBJ2-7; weak D call: TRBD2 (5 bases). The CDR3 runs 14 residues. CDR1 SGHRS and CDR2 YFSETQ come from the germline V gene. V was shortened by 0 bases and J by 0 bases, with 7 bases between the two germline ends.

The CDR3 protein is CASSYGGSGNTIYF. The CDR3 nucleotides read TGTGCCAGCAGTTATGGGGGGTCTGGAAACACCATATATTTT. The J gene is TRBJ1-3, the V gene TRBV6-5; D is perhaps TRBD1 (5 bases). V lost 3 bases and J 1 base, leaving 7 bases between the germline ends. The CDR3 is made up of 14 amino acids. CDR1 is MNHEY, CDR2 SVGAGI, per germline.

This clone appeared a few times. This chain's CDR3 is CASSSGGYSGNTIYF. CDR3 DNA: TGTGCCAGCAGTTCAGGGGGATACTCTGGAAACACCATATATTTT. This rearrangement joins TRBV28 to TRBJ1-3; 7 positions agree with TRBD1. CDR3 size: 15 residues. J was trimmed by 0 bases and V by 4 bases; bases with no gene match: 3. Germline V gene lookup returns CDR1 MDHEN and CDR2 SYDVKM.

The CDR3 DNA sequence: TGCGCCAGCAGCCCAGGACGTGGAGCGGGAGAAGATACGCAGTATTTT. Translated, it gives CASSPGRGAGEDTQYF. This rearrangement joins TRBV5-1 to TRBJ2-3; TRBD2 matches 8 bases. CDR1 SGHRS and CDR2 YFSETQ come from the germline V gene. With 4 bases clipped from V and 5 bases from J, the junction kept 12 bases outside the gene matches. The CDR3 loop spans 16 amino acids.

The chain links TRBV19 to TRBJ1-1; D unresolved. V shed 5 bases and J shed 1 base, with 14 bases lying between them. Germline lookup yields CDR1 LNHDA and CDR2 SQIVND (reference sequence). This CDR3 spans 15 amino acids. The CDR3: CASSSVGGGNTEAFF. In DNA, the CDR3 is TGTGCCAGTAGTTCCGTCGGCGGTGGGAACACTGAAGCTTTCTTT.

This chain links TRBV4-3 with TRBJ1-2, with D tentatively TRBD1 (6 bases). V dropped 3 bases and J dropped 0 bases, with 14 bases sitting between them. The CDR3 is 16 residues long. CDR1 and CDR2 from the germline V gene are LGHNA and YSLEER. CDR3 coding DNA: TGCGCCAGCAGCCACACAAGGGGGAGCACTAACTATGGCTACACCTTC. This encodes CASSHTRGSTNYGYTF.

This chain uses TRBV28 with TRBJ1-2, with 7 bases fitting TRBD1. Germline values: CDR1 MDHEN, CDR2 SYDVKM. The CDR3 is 13 residues long. J lost 4 bases, V lost 5 bases, and 4 bases had no gene match. CDR3 protein: CASSLRDSYGYTF. Here the CDR3 DNA reads TGTGCCAGCAGTCTCCGGGACAGCTATGGCTACACCTTC.